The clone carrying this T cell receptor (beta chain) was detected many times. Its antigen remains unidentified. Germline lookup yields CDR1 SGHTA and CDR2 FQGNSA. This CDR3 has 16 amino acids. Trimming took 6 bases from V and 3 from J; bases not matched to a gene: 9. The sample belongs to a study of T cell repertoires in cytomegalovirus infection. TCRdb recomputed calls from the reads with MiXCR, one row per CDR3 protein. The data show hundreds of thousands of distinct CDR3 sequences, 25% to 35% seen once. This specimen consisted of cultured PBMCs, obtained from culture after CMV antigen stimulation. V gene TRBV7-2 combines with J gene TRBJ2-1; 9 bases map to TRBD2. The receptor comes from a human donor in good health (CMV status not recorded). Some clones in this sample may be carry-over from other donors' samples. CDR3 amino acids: CASSKSGRWNYNEQFF. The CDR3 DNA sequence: TGTGCCAGCAGTAAGAGCGGGAGGTGGAACTACAATGAGCAGTTCTTC.